A selection of T cell receptor beta chains follows, all from one sample in a study of blood T cells in healthy people across ages. TCRdb recomputed calls from the 5' RACE reads with MiXCR, one row per CDR3 protein. Here the sample spans some 710,000 distinct CDR3 sequences, approximately 22% being singletons. The sample was blood. The receptors shown here come from a man aged 65 to 85 in good health. CDR3s include the opening cysteine and the closing phenylalanine or tryptophan. Fields, in order: clone size, J gene, D gene, V gene, CDR3 DNA, CDR3 protein. A D gene is named only where the DNA matches it firmly. Expanded clones get a size class; other rows say once, few or many, or leave the size out.

clone_size: NA
j_call: TRBJ2-1
d_call: TRBD1
v_call: TRBV12-3/TRBV12-4
cdr3_nt: TGTGCCAGCAGACCGGGACAGGGGCTAATAAGCTCCTACAATGAGCAGTTCTTC
cdr3_aa: CASRPGQGLISSYNEQFF

clone_size: NA
j_call: TRBJ2-3
d_call: NA
v_call: TRBV29-1
cdr3_nt: TGCAGCGCAGGGGTCGGAGGCACAGATACGCAGTATTTT
cdr3_aa: CSAGVGGTDTQYF

clone_size: NA
j_call: TRBJ1-2
d_call: TRBD1
v_call: TRBV29-1
cdr3_nt: TGCAGCGTTGGGAATAGGACAGGGGGCAACTATGGCTACACCTTC
cdr3_aa: CSVGNRTGGNYGYTF

clone_size: once
j_call: TRBJ2-3
d_call: NA
v_call: TRBV27
cdr3_nt: TGTGCCAGCAGTTTGGTCTCACCAGTGGATACGCAGTATTTT
cdr3_aa: CASSLVSPVDTQYF

clone_size: NA
j_call: TRBJ1-1
d_call: NA
v_call: TRBV19
cdr3_nt: TGTGCCAGTAAACTGATGAACACTGCAGCTTTCTTT
cdr3_aa: CASKLMNTAAFF

clone_size: few
j_call: TRBJ2-7
d_call: NA
v_call: TRBV5-1
cdr3_nt: TGCGCCAGCAGCCCGCGGCCAGGGATGACCTACGAGCAGTACTTC
cdr3_aa: CASSPRPGMTYEQYF

clone_size: few
j_call: TRBJ1-1
d_call: TRBD1
v_call: TRBV20-1
cdr3_nt: TGCAGTGCTAGACCCCCGACAGGGTTTAACACTGAAGCTTTCTTT
cdr3_aa: CSARPPTGFNTEAFF

clone_size: few
j_call: TRBJ2-3
d_call: NA
v_call: TRBV6-1
cdr3_nt: TGTGCCAGCAGTGTTGGCGGGACACAGCCGGATACGCAGTATTTT
cdr3_aa: CASSVGGTQPDTQYF

clone_size: few
j_call: TRBJ2-1
d_call: NA
v_call: TRBV20-1
cdr3_nt: TGCAGTGTGAGGTACCCGGGAAGGTCTAATGAGCAGTTCTTC
cdr3_aa: CSVRYPGRSNEQFF

clone_size: NA
j_call: TRBJ2-3
d_call: TRBD2
v_call: TRBV6-1
cdr3_nt: TGTGCCAGCAGACCCAGACTAGCGGGGGCTAGCACAGATACGCAGTATTTT
cdr3_aa: CASRPRLAGASTDTQYF

clone_size: NA
j_call: TRBJ2-1
d_call: TRBD2
v_call: TRBV5-1
cdr3_nt: TGCGCCAGCAGCTTGGCCGAGGCTAGCGGGGGGTTCTACAATGAGCAGTTCTTC
cdr3_aa: CASSLAEASGGFYNEQFF

clone_size: once
j_call: TRBJ2-2
d_call: NA
v_call: TRBV6-2/TRBV6-3
cdr3_nt: TGTGCCAGCAGTTACGTACTGACTGCGGCCCCCGGAACCGGGGAGCTGTTTTTT
cdr3_aa: CASSYVLTAAPGTGELFF

clone_size: NA
j_call: TRBJ2-3
d_call: TRBD2
v_call: TRBV12-3/TRBV12-4
cdr3_nt: TGTGCCAGCAGTTTTCCCGCAGGACTAGCGGGAACGGGTACGCAGTATTTT
cdr3_aa: CASSFPAGLAGTGTQYF

clone_size: NA
j_call: TRBJ1-2
d_call: NA
v_call: TRBV5-1
cdr3_nt: TGCGCCAGCAGCCCACCGGGACGGGAACACTATGGCTACACCTTC
cdr3_aa: CASSPPGREHYGYTF

clone_size: NA
j_call: TRBJ2-1
d_call: TRBD2
v_call: TRBV6-2/TRBV6-3
cdr3_nt: TGTGCCAGCACCCGACTAGCGGGACACAATGAGCAGTTCTTC
cdr3_aa: CASTRLAGHNEQFF

clone_size: NA
j_call: TRBJ2-5
d_call: TRBD2
v_call: TRBV5-1
cdr3_nt: TGCGCCAGCAGCTCCGAATACAATGTAGCGGGAGAAGAGACCCAGTACTTC
cdr3_aa: CASSSEYNVAGEETQYF

clone_size: NA
j_call: TRBJ2-4
d_call: NA
v_call: TRBV18
cdr3_nt: TGTGCCAGCTCACCGTCCCGGAAAAACATTCAGTACTTC
cdr3_aa: CASSPSRKNIQYF

clone_size: few
j_call: TRBJ1-2
d_call: TRBD1
v_call: TRBV11-2
cdr3_nt: TGTGCCAGCAGCCCACAGGGGGCGGCGAACTATGGCTACACCTTC
cdr3_aa: CASSPQGAANYGYTF

clone_size: NA
j_call: TRBJ1-1
d_call: NA
v_call: TRBV20-1
cdr3_nt: TGCAGTGCCCCTGGAGCGGGAACCAACACTGTAGCTTTCTTT
cdr3_aa: CSAPGAGTNTVAFF

clone_size: NA
j_call: TRBJ2-5
d_call: NA
v_call: TRBV5-6
cdr3_nt: TGTGCCAGCAGCTTCGTGGCTAGCTTGGAGACCCAGTACTTC
cdr3_aa: CASSFVASLETQYF

clone_size: few
j_call: TRBJ2-5
d_call: NA
v_call: TRBV20-1
cdr3_nt: TGCAGTGCTAGCTCCAACCTCGGACTTTCCGGAGGGACCCAGTACTTC
cdr3_aa: CSASSNLGLSGGTQYF

clone_size: many
j_call: TRBJ1-1
d_call: NA
v_call: TRBV12-3/TRBV12-4
cdr3_nt: TGTGCCAGCAGTTTGTTCTCGAACACTGAAGCTTTCTTT
cdr3_aa: CASSLFSNTEAFF

clone_size: many
j_call: TRBJ2-1
d_call: NA
v_call: TRBV24-1
cdr3_nt: TGTGCCACCAGGGCAGGGGGACTTGAGCAGTTCTTC
cdr3_aa: CATRAGGLEQFF

clone_size: many
j_call: TRBJ1-1
d_call: NA
v_call: TRBV12-3/TRBV12-4
cdr3_nt: TGTGCCAGCAGCCTAACGCAGGGGAACACTGAAGCTTTCTTT
cdr3_aa: CASSLTQGNTEAFF

clone_size: few
j_call: TRBJ2-2
d_call: NA
v_call: TRBV11-2
cdr3_nt: TGTGCCAGCAGCCTAAGACACTCGAACACCGGGGAGCTGTTTTTT
cdr3_aa: CASSLRHSNTGELFF

clone_size: few
j_call: TRBJ1-1
d_call: NA
v_call: TRBV5-5
cdr3_nt: TGTGCCAGCAGCTTGATACAGACGAACACTGAAGCTTTCTTT
cdr3_aa: CASSLIQTNTEAFF

clone_size: NA
j_call: TRBJ1-1
d_call: NA
v_call: TRBV20-1
cdr3_nt: TGCAGTGCGCCGCGCCCCCGGGGGTCTAACACTGAAGCTTTCTTT
cdr3_aa: CSAPRPRGSNTEAFF

clone_size: few
j_call: TRBJ2-5
d_call: NA
v_call: TRBV7-9
cdr3_nt: TGTGCCAGCAGCTTAGAAGGCTGGGAGACCCAGTACTTC
cdr3_aa: CASSLEGWETQYF

clone_size: NA
j_call: TRBJ2-1
d_call: TRBD2
v_call: TRBV7-2
cdr3_nt: TGTGCCAGCAGCCGAACTAGCGGGAGTCTGTATGAGCAGTTCTTC
cdr3_aa: CASSRTSGSLYEQFF

clone_size: NA
j_call: TRBJ2-1
d_call: NA
v_call: TRBV5-1
cdr3_nt: TGCGCCAGCAATTCGGAGCCCTCCTACAATGAGCAGTTCTTC
cdr3_aa: CASNSEPSYNEQFF

clone_size: NA
j_call: TRBJ2-6
d_call: NA
v_call: TRBV2
cdr3_nt: TGTGCCAGCAGTGTGGACATGTCTGGGGCCAACGTCCTGACTTTC
cdr3_aa: CASSVDMSGANVLTF

clone_size: NA
j_call: TRBJ1-1
d_call: NA
v_call: TRBV20-1
cdr3_nt: TGCAGTGCTTACCAGACGTGGGGAGAAGCTTTCTTT
cdr3_aa: CSAYQTWGEAFF

clone_size: NA
j_call: TRBJ2-5
d_call: TRBD2
v_call: TRBV20-1
cdr3_nt: TGCAGTGCTAGAGATGGGACTAGCTGGGAGACCCAGTACTTC
cdr3_aa: CSARDGTSWETQYF

clone_size: few
j_call: TRBJ2-1
d_call: TRBD1
v_call: TRBV6-1
cdr3_nt: TGTGCCAGCAGGAAGGGGGGACAGGGCCCCAATGAGCAGTTCTTC
cdr3_aa: CASRKGGQGPNEQFF

clone_size: NA
j_call: TRBJ2-1
d_call: TRBD1
v_call: TRBV5-1
cdr3_nt: TGCGCCAGCAGTTCAGGACAGGGATACAATGAGCAGTTCTTC
cdr3_aa: CASSSGQGYNEQFF

clone_size: NA
j_call: TRBJ1-5
d_call: NA
v_call: TRBV28
cdr3_nt: TGTGCCAGCATCGTTTCGGGAAATCAGCCCCAGCATTTT
cdr3_aa: CASIVSGNQPQHF

clone_size: NA
j_call: TRBJ2-3
d_call: NA
v_call: TRBV3-1
cdr3_nt: TGTGCCAGCAGCCAAGCCAGCGGTCCTAGCACAGATACGCAGTATTTT
cdr3_aa: CASSQASGPSTDTQYF

clone_size: few
j_call: TRBJ1-5
d_call: TRBD1
v_call: TRBV13
cdr3_nt: TGTGCCAGCAGCCTGAACAGGGGGGCCTCATACACCTCACAGCCCCAGCATTTT
cdr3_aa: CASSLNRGASYTSQPQHF

clone_size: NA
j_call: TRBJ2-7
d_call: NA
v_call: TRBV28
cdr3_nt: TGTGCCGCCCAGAAGAGTTTCGGGACCGAGCAGTACTTC
cdr3_aa: CAAQKSFGTEQYF

clone_size: NA
j_call: TRBJ2-1
d_call: NA
v_call: TRBV28
cdr3_nt: TGTGCCAGCAGTTTGGTGGGACTGAACTACAATGAGCAGTCCTTC
cdr3_aa: CASSLVGLNYNEQSF

clone_size: few
j_call: TRBJ1-4
d_call: TRBD1
v_call: TRBV29-1
cdr3_nt: TGCAGCGTTCGGGGACAGACAACTAATGAAAAACTGTTTTTT
cdr3_aa: CSVRGQTTNEKLFF

clone_size: few
j_call: TRBJ2-1
d_call: TRBD2
v_call: TRBV10-3
cdr3_nt: TGTGCCATCAGTGAGCTACAACTAGCGGGAATTTACAATGAGCAGTTCTTC
cdr3_aa: CAISELQLAGIYNEQFF

clone_size: few
j_call: TRBJ1-2
d_call: TRBD1
v_call: TRBV10-3
cdr3_nt: TGTGCCATCAGTGTATCAGGGGGCTCCAACTATGGCTACACCTTC
cdr3_aa: CAISVSGGSNYGYTF

clone_size: NA
j_call: TRBJ2-2
d_call: TRBD1
v_call: TRBV27
cdr3_nt: TGTGCCACTAACCGGGACAGGAACACCGGGGAGCTGTTTTTT
cdr3_aa: CATNRDRNTGELFF

clone_size: NA
j_call: TRBJ2-5
d_call: TRBD1
v_call: TRBV29-1
cdr3_nt: TGCAGCGTTGCAACGACAGGGGTTGAGACCCAGTACTTC
cdr3_aa: CSVATTGVETQYF

clone_size: few
j_call: TRBJ2-3
d_call: TRBD2
v_call: TRBV20-1
cdr3_nt: TGCAGTGCTAGAGCCCTAGCGGGGAGCACAGATACGCAGTATTTT
cdr3_aa: CSARALAGSTDTQYF

clone_size: NA
j_call: TRBJ2-1
d_call: TRBD2
v_call: TRBV7-2
cdr3_nt: TGTGCCAGCAGTTCAATGCCGCAGGGACTAGCGGAGCAGTTCTTC
cdr3_aa: CASSSMPQGLAEQFF

clone_size: few
j_call: TRBJ2-3
d_call: NA
v_call: TRBV27
cdr3_nt: TGTGCCAGCAGTCACTACGGGGAACGCACAGATACGCAGTATTTT
cdr3_aa: CASSHYGERTDTQYF

clone_size: NA
j_call: TRBJ2-5
d_call: TRBD1
v_call: TRBV28
cdr3_nt: TGTGCCAGCACCGAGGACAGGGCGAAAGAGACCCAGTACTTC
cdr3_aa: CASTEDRAKETQYF

clone_size: few
j_call: TRBJ2-1
d_call: TRBD2
v_call: TRBV29-1
cdr3_nt: TGCAGCGTTCAACAGCGGGAGGGTACGCATGAGCAGTTCTTC
cdr3_aa: CSVQQREGTHEQFF

clone_size: few
j_call: TRBJ1-1
d_call: NA
v_call: TRBV6-9
cdr3_nt: TGTGCCAGCAGTTTTCCTAACGACGGTAACACTGAAGCTTTCTTT
cdr3_aa: CASSFPNDGNTEAFF

clone_size: few
j_call: TRBJ2-3
d_call: NA
v_call: TRBV7-6
cdr3_nt: TGTGCCAGCAGCTGGACGATCACAGATACACAGTATTTT
cdr3_aa: CASSWTITDTQYF

clone_size: NA
j_call: TRBJ2-7
d_call: TRBD2
v_call: TRBV14
cdr3_nt: TGTGCCAGCAGCCAAGATCTGAGGGCGGGGGAGCAGCACTTC
cdr3_aa: CASSQDLRAGEQHF

clone_size: few
j_call: TRBJ1-1
d_call: NA
v_call: TRBV12-3/TRBV12-4
cdr3_nt: TGTGCCAGCAGGGACGGACAACTCACTGAAGCTTTCTTT
cdr3_aa: CASRDGQLTEAFF

clone_size: many
j_call: TRBJ1-2
d_call: NA
v_call: TRBV3-1
cdr3_nt: TGTGCCAGCAGCCCTCAGCGTCACTATGGCTACACCTTC
cdr3_aa: CASSPQRHYGYTF

clone_size: few
j_call: TRBJ1-4
d_call: TRBD1
v_call: TRBV6-5
cdr3_nt: TGTGCCAGCAGTTACTCGACAGGGTGGGCAACTAATGAAAAACTGTTTTTT
cdr3_aa: CASSYSTGWATNEKLFF

clone_size: few
j_call: TRBJ2-3
d_call: TRBD1
v_call: TRBV7-2
cdr3_nt: TGTGCCAGCAGCTTCGACAGGGGAAAGACAGATACGCAGTATTTT
cdr3_aa: CASSFDRGKTDTQYF

clone_size: once
j_call: TRBJ1-1
d_call: NA
v_call: TRBV7-9
cdr3_nt: TGTGCCAGCAGGGACAACGGGGGTACTGAAGCTTTCTTT
cdr3_aa: CASRDNGGTEAFF

clone_size: NA
j_call: TRBJ2-1
d_call: TRBD2
v_call: TRBV29-1
cdr3_nt: TGCAGCGCCGGACCGGGACTAGCGGGAGGGAGCTCCTACAATGAGCAGTTCTTT
cdr3_aa: CSAGPGLAGGSSYNEQFF